This T cell receptor (beta chain) is drawn from a study of T cells in Graves' hyperthyroidism and ophthalmopathy (dated by TCRdb to between 2018 and 2021). For context, the study as a whole: Peripheral blood samples were taken at the time of initial diagnosis, prior to any treatment. To identify TCR V-J signatures that set the groups apart, the researchers used a discovery cohort of 100 patients, made up of approximately 43 with Graves' ophthalmopathy and some 58 with stable Graves' hyperthyroidism. Prospective prediction of ophthalmopathy was tested in an independent validation cohort of 18 to 20 hyperthyroidism patients and 17 patients who later progressed to ophthalmopathy. The 95 to 100 discovery patients were divided at random into training and test sets in a 7:3 ratio. In addition, the study compared T-cell repertoires in thyroid tissue and in blood from roughly 6 Graves' hyperthyroidism patients. After sampling, hyperthyroidism patients received methimazole starting at 30 mg daily, and ophthalmopathy patients received high-dose intravenous methylprednisolone. The paper describes TCR Vbeta CDR3 sequencing of 140 or so peripheral blood samples, made up of some 42 ophthalmopathy patients, approximately 76 hyperthyroidism patients and 17 progressor patients.

General study outcomes and caveats: In cross-validation, a model built on a 13 V-J signature told ophthalmopathy apart from stable hyperthyroidism with 85% to 90% sensitivity and around 81% specificity, and in testing the same model reached 80%/75%. In validation, the model predicted progression to ophthalmopathy with around 71% sensitivity and 72% to 75% specificity, a median of 6.5 months before onset. Most expanded thyroid clonotypes (frequency above 0.001) were also detected in blood, suggesting blood repertoires may reflect thyroid immune responses. Sample size was not statistically predetermined, and blinding of investigators to group allocation was not performed.

Graves' hyperthyroidism was defined as stable when no progression to ophthalmopathy occurred over 18 months of follow-up. Hyperthyroidism patients were aged 18 to 65 years and newly diagnosed, with disease duration of less than 2 months. The study excluded patients with uncontrolled infections, other autoimmune diseases, pregnancy or lactation. Clinical symptoms, serum thyroxine and TRAb, thyroid ultrasound, and orbital computed tomography formed the basis for the diagnoses. Ficoll-Paque density gradient centrifugation was used to isolate PBMCs from about 10 ml of fresh peripheral blood. Total RNA was extracted with Trizol reagent, and quality was checked on an Agilent 2100 Bioanalyzer. Looking up the germline V gene yields CDR1 SGDLS and CDR2 YYNGEE. Germline trimming amounts to 3 bases on V and 3 bases on J, with 10 as the count of junction bases outside the gene matches. The CDR3, cysteine through phenylalanine, is 16 amino acids long. Just the 48-base CDR3 DNA is kept, in frame starting at base 1.

TCR beta CDR3 regions were amplified from RNA transcripts. A first-round RT-PCR of the TCR CDR3 used the HTBI primer set with the Qiagen OneStep RT-PCR kit. Libraries were constructed in a second round of multiplex PCR, after which size selection and purification were performed. Libraries were sequenced paired-end with 100 bp reads on an Illumina HiSeq2000. The original pipeline was this. Raw data were processed with SOAPnuke, discarding reads with adapters, uncalled bases, mean Phred below 15, or no exact constant-primer or identifier match. High-quality paired reads were merged using COPE v1.2.5, and each unique nucleotide sequence was defined as a clonotype. Clonotypes were aligned to IMGT TRBV, TRBD and TRBJ reference segments using MiTCR v1.1. Analysis was restricted to V-J combinations with a frequency above 0.0001, which covered 98% to 99.2% of repertoires. The TCS score was defined as the ratio of F50 (clonal expansion) to E x V (chaos), calculated using BLOSUM62-based TCRdist between CDR3 peptides within each V-J. Welch's t-statistics and random forest reduced roughly 500 V-J features to 10 to 15, which were used in a naive Bayes classifier (R e1071). TCRdb handled the public reads itself, with Q25 trimming in fastp and clone calling in MiXCR, and kept productive beta chains. All rows with the same CDR3 protein become a single entry with the most common DNA and genes. The V and J calls and clone size are TCRdb's, not the authors'. The sample profile shows approximately 400,000 distinct CDR3 sequences; about a sixth of them were found once. Jointly, the top ten make up roughly 7.4% of the sample.

This clonotype was seen at least ten times. Its antigen specificity is not known. The input lacks base qualities; no much larger clone sits a single base away. The sample comprised blood. The source of this sequence is a woman aged 18-29 years with Graves' hyperthyroidism. The rearranged chain carries TRBV9 and TRBJ1-2; a stretch of 8 junction bases matches TRBD1. The CDR3 corresponds to CASSAHWGTGYYGYTF. Read as DNA, the sequence is TGTGCCAGCAGCGCCCATTGGGGGACAGGATACTATGGCTACACCTTC.